Listed here are 5 T cell receptor beta chains from one sample, sequenced in a study of cytomegalovirus exposure and HLA in healthy donors. Amplification used 60 Vbeta primers and 13 Jbeta primers. Clones were sequenced by immunoSEQ multiplex PCR, and TCRdb holds only the in-frame ones, with some missing. Among approximately 86,000 clones, around three quarters were seen once, and the ten largest hold 8.2%. The sequenced material came from PBMCs. The source of these receptors is a man between 60 and 75 years old in good health and CMV-seronegative.

The CDR3 here is CASSLLIQGNYGYTF. The CDR3 coding sequence is TGTGCCAGCAGCCTACTGATCCAGGGGAACTATGGCTACACCTTC. The chain employs TRBV11-2 and TRBJ1-2; maybe TRBD1 (6 bases). Germline-derived CDR1 and CDR2 are SGHAT and FQNNGV. The CDR3 consists of 15 residues. Trimming cost V 5 bases and J 2 bases, with 15 bases left between them.

This clone showed up just a few times. J is TRBJ1-1 and V is TRBV5-4, with D uncertain. CDR1 SGHNT and CDR2 YYREEE come from the germline V gene (reference sequence). The CDR3 is 13 residues long. The V and J ends lost 0 bases and 3 bases respectively, with 6 bases between them. CDR3 DNA sequence: TGTGCCAGCAGCTTGGACACCCACACTGAAGCTTTCTTT. It encodes CASSLDTHTEAFF.

This clone came up a few times. This chain uses TRBV28 with TRBJ1-1; 7 nucleotides align to TRBD1. With 3 bases clipped from V and 2 bases from J, the junction kept 12 bases outside the gene matches. Germline lookup yields CDR1 MDHEN and CDR2 SYDVKM. This CDR3 comprises 17 residues. The CDR3: CASSFPLTGTENTEAFF. CDR3 sequence (DNA): TGTGCCAGCAGTTTCCCGCTGACCGGGACAGAAAACACTGAAGCTTTCTTT.

The chain links TRBV7-9 to TRBJ1-4; D unclear. This CDR3 has 14 residues. Germline V gene data show CDR1 as SEHNR and CDR2 as FQNEAQ (reference sequence). V lost 5 bases, J lost 7 bases, and 14 bases lay in between. CDR3 sequence (DNA): TGTGCCAGCAGCCTCGACGGAGGGAGTGAAAAACTGTTTTTT. Its translation is CASSLDGGSEKLFF.

The chain employs TRBV29-1 and TRBJ2-4; D is unclear. The CDR3 extends over 15 amino acids. Trimming removed 1 base from V and 6 bases from J, with 16 bases in between. The V gene's germline CDR1 is SQVTM and CDR2 ANQGSEA. In DNA, the CDR3 is TGCAGCGTTGAAGGTAACGGAGAGTTGGGAAACATTCAGTACTTC. Translation gives CSVEGNGELGNIQYF.